The clone carrying this T cell receptor beta chain was observed at least ten times. This specimen comes from a study of Graves' ophthalmopathy and Graves' hyperthyroidism. Trimming removed 9 bases from V and 2 bases from J, with 5 bases in between. The length of the CDR3 is 11 residues. Germline lookup yields CDR1 ENHRY and CDR2 SYGVKD. Using RNA transcripts, the TCR beta CDR3 regions were amplified. RT-PCR was first run with HTBI primers, then multiplex PCR in a second round. Using its own MiXCR run on the multiplex PCR reads, TCRdb lists one record per CDR3 protein. The sample has 600,000 to 700,000 distinct CDR3 sequences, about 40% seen once.

The sample taken for sequencing was peripheral blood. J is TRBJ1-3 and V is TRBV10-3; D possibly corresponds to TRBD1 (5 bases). This TCR came from an adult man with Graves' ophthalmopathy. CDR3 residues: CAMGAGNTIYF. Written as DNA, the CDR3 is TGTGCCATGGGGGCTGGAAACACCATATATTTT.